This T cell receptor beta chain came from a study of technical replicates of blood from four donors. This CDR3 is 13 amino acids long. Germline lookup yields CDR1 PRHDT and CDR2 FYEKMQ (reference sequence). V lost 5 bases, J lost 3 bases, and 11 bases lay in between. Only in-frame clones appear in the TCRdb table, and some are missing; sequencing was by immunoSEQ multiplex PCR. In the table there are roughly 87,000 clones, around 90% of which are singletons. The sample was T cells isolated from PBMCs. The source is a human donor in good health. The V call is TRBV13, the J call TRBJ2-7; tentative D call: TRBD1 (5 bases). CDR3 nucleotide sequence: TGTGCCAGCAGCGTACAGGTAGGCTACGAGCAGTACTTC. Its protein product is CASSVQVGYEQYF.